This entry is about one TCR beta chain. Its specificity is unknown. The CDR3 length is 14 residues. V dropped 6 bases and J dropped 7 bases, with 19 bases sitting between them. Germline CDR1 KGHSH, CDR2 LQKENI. This sample was taken from a study of T cell responses to AZD1222 COVID-19 vaccine. Using immunoSEQ multiplex PCR, the repertoire was profiled, and TCRdb retains in-frame clones only, with some absent. Among around 110,000 clones, 87% were seen once, and the ten largest hold 6% to 8%. Study results and limitations: White British people made up most donors, females outnumbered males, and clonal diversity was possibly underestimated. Baseline serostatus was positive in only a handful of AZD1222 recipients.

The receptor's source is an adult in good health. The sample in question was peripheral blood, obtained on day 0 of AZD1222 vaccination. This chain uses TRBV18 with TRBJ2-7; tentatively, D is TRBD2 (5 bases). CDR3 bases: TGTGCCAGCTCTCCTCTAGGAGGCCTAGGGGAGCAGTACTTC. Translating gives CASSPLGGLGEQYF.